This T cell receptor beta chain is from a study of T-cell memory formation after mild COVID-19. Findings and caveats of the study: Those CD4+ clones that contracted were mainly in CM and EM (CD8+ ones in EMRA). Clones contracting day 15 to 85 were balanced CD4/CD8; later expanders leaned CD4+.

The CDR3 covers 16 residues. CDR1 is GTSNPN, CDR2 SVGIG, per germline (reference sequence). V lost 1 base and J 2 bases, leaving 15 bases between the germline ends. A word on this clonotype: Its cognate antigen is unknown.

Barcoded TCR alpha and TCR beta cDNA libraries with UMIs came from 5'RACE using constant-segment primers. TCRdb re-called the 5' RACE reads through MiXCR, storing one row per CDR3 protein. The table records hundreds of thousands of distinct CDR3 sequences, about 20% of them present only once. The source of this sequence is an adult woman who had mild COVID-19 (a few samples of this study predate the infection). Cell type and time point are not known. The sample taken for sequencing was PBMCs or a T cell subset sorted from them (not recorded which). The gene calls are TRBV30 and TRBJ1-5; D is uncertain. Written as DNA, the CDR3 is TGTGCCTGGAGTGGGTCCGCGTTCATCGGCAATCAGCCCCAGCATTTT. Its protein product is CAWSGSAFIGNQPQHF.